A selection of T cell receptor beta chains follows, all from one sample in a study of T-cell memory formation after mild COVID-19. From the 5' RACE reads, TCRdb called clonotypes with MiXCR, one entry per CDR3 protein. In the table there are fewer than 300,000 distinct CDR3 sequences, approximately 15% of which are singletons. The sequenced sample consisted of PBMCs or a T cell subset sorted from them (not recorded which). The receptor source for this set is a young man who had mild COVID-19 (a few samples of this study predate the infection). Cell type and time point are not known. Each CDR3 is given with its conserved first and last residue. A D gene is named only where the DNA matches it firmly. A clone size is listed for some rows: how often the clone was seen (once, few, many), or a class if it is expanded.

D,length,J,V,size,CDR3,DNA
.,12,TRBJ2-1,TRBV11-2,.,CASSSRTDEQFF,TGTGCCAGCAGCTCCCGGACAGATGAGCAGTTCTTC
.,16,TRBJ1-2,TRBV7-2,.,CASSPRLREANYGYTF,TGTGCCAGCAGCCCCAGGCTTCGGGAGGCTAACTATGGCTACACCTTC
TRBD2,14,TRBJ2-7,TRBV7-2,.,CASSFASGPQEQYF,TGTGCCAGCAGCTTTGCTAGCGGACCCCAGGAGCAGTACTTC
TRBD1,13,TRBJ2-1,TRBV20-1,few,CSARPGQDNEQFF,TGCAGTGCTAGACCGGGACAGGACAATGAGCAGTTCTTC
.,12,TRBJ1-1,TRBV12-3/TRBV12-4,few,CASSLARLKAFF,TGTGCCAGCAGTTTAGCGCGACTAAAAGCTTTCTTT
.,14,TRBJ1-4,TRBV12-3/TRBV12-4,.,CASTRAGSGEKLFF,TGTGCCAGCACCCGGGCAGGGTCGGGGGAAAAACTGTTTTTT
TRBD2,17,TRBJ2-5,TRBV4-2,.,CASSQDWSGGLQETQYF,TGTGCCAGCAGCCAAGATTGGAGCGGGGGCCTCCAAGAGACCCAGTACTTC
TRBD1,12,TRBJ1-2,TRBV29-1,few,CSAMGQSYGYTF,TGCAGCGCGATGGGACAGTCCTATGGCTACACCTTC
.,14,TRBJ2-7,TRBV3-1,few,CASSQDPGFAEQYF,TGTGCCAGCAGCCAAGATCCCGGGTTCGCCGAGCAGTACTTC
TRBD1,15,TRBJ1-2,TRBV11-2,few,CASRDSNYPRGGYTF,TGTGCCAGCCGGGACAGTAACTATCCCCGTGGCGGCTACACCTTC
TRBD1,14,TRBJ2-3,TRBV6-2/TRBV6-3,.,CATRQGRFTDTQYF,TGTGCCACCAGACAGGGTAGATTCACAGATACGCAGTATTTT
.,12,TRBJ2-7,TRBV30,.,CAWSPGGDEQYF,TGTGCCTGGAGTCCAGGGGGGGACGAGCAGTACTTC
TRBD2,15,TRBJ2-3,TRBV7-6,few,CASSRGGASTDTQYF,TGTGCCAGCAGTCGGGGGGGCGCTAGCACAGATACGCAGTATTTT
TRBD1,15,TRBJ2-1,TRBV7-2,.,CASSRDRGRYNEQFF,TGTGCCAGCAGCAGGGACAGGGGCCGCTACAATGAGCAGTTCTTC
.,14,TRBJ1-1,TRBV4-3,.,CASSPVVGNTEAFF,TGCGCCAGCAGCCCTGTCGTGGGTAACACTGAAGCTTTCTTT
TRBD1,14,TRBJ2-2,TRBV6-2/TRBV6-3,.,CASRGQGFAGELFF,TGTGCCAGCAGAGGACAGGGCTTCGCCGGGGAGCTGTTTTTT
.,16,TRBJ2-2,TRBV5-1,.,CASSPAAQGNTGELFF,TGCGCCAGCAGCCCGGCAGCACAGGGAAACACCGGGGAGCTGTTTTTT
TRBD1,14,TRBJ1-1,TRBV3-1,few,CASSPDREYTEAFF,TGTGCCAGCAGCCCTGACAGGGAGTACACTGAAGCTTTCTTT
.,12,TRBJ2-7,TRBV20-1,few,CSARHRVGEQYF,TGCAGTGCTAGACACAGGGTGGGGGAGCAGTACTTC
.,14,TRBJ2-5,TRBV24-1,few,CATSDSVEGETQYF,TGTGCCACCAGTGATTCGGTGGAGGGAGAGACCCAGTACTTC
TRBD2,15,TRBJ2-5,TRBV7-2,few,CASSSWTSGQETQYF,TGTGCCAGCAGCTCCTGGACTAGCGGACAAGAGACCCAGTACTTC
TRBD2,14,TRBJ2-5,TRBV5-6,.,CASSTPGTTKTQYF,TGTGCCAGCAGCACGCCCGGGACTACAAAGACCCAGTACTTC
.,14,TRBJ2-4,TRBV3-1,.,CASSQEAGWDIQYF,TGTGCCAGCAGCCAAGAGGCAGGGTGGGACATTCAGTACTTC
TRBD1,13,TRBJ2-5,TRBV6-6,.,CASRTETGGTQYF,TGTGCCAGCAGGACTGAGACAGGGGGGACCCAGTACTTC
.,14,TRBJ1-1,TRBV6-5,.,CASSSPLPGTEAFF,TGTGCCAGCAGCTCGCCGCTTCCCGGTACTGAAGCTTTCTTT
TRBD2,13,TRBJ2-3,TRBV11-2,few,CASALAGTDTQYF,TGTGCCAGCGCACTAGCGGGAACAGATACGCAGTATTTT
.,15,TRBJ1-1,TRBV12-3/TRBV12-4,few,CASLLSWAGRAEAFF,TGTGCCAGCCTCTTGTCCTGGGCTGGGAGGGCTGAAGCTTTCTTT
TRBD2,15,TRBJ2-1,TRBV6-2/TRBV6-3,.,CASSNLARGGREQFF,TGTGCCAGCAGCAATCTGGCGCGGGGGGGCCGCGAGCAGTTCTTC
TRBD1,15,TRBJ1-6,TRBV7-9,.,CASSFVRDSLSPLHF,TGTGCCAGCAGTTTCGTCCGGGACAGCTTGTCACCCCTCCACTTT
.,14,TRBJ1-4,TRBV7-9,.,CASSSYQGNEKLFF,TGTGCCAGCAGCTCGTATCAGGGGAACGAAAAACTGTTTTTT